Included here is one T cell receptor (beta chain) sequence, with context. This entry comes from a study of T cell changes during pregnancy in multiple sclerosis. V was pared by 4 bases and J by 0 bases, with 16 bases between. Germline CDR1 is MNHEY and CDR2 is SMNVEV (reference sequence). The CDR3 has 16 residues. Sequencing used immunoSEQ multiplex PCR; TCRdb keeps in-frame clones, though not all of them. The table includes tens of thousands of clones, about nine tenths detected once. Sample: CD8+ T cells from peripheral blood mononuclear cells, taken before pregnancy. The chain has TRBV27 and TRBJ2-7; D perhaps matches TRBD1 (6 bases). The TCR comes from a female donor with multiple sclerosis, enrolled in a pregnancy study. The CDR3 DNA reads TGTGCCAGCAGTTCATCCGGGACACATCTCTCCTACGAGCAGTACTTC. Translated, it gives CASSSSGTHLSYEQYF.